These T cell receptor beta chains were read from a single sample in a study of blood T cell repertoires in COVID-19. Data came from immunoSEQ multiplex PCR; TCRdb stores just in-frame clones and leaves some out. The profile shows 110,000 to 150,000 clones, around 86% of them singletons. Source material: PBMCs or T cells enriched from blood (not recorded which). Receptors originate from a man aged 45-65 years who had recovered from COVID-19. The CDR3 runs from the conserved cysteine through the conserved F or W. D genes are given only for firm matches. Expanded clones are given a class, and other clones once, few, many or no size at all.

J gene	D gene	V gene	clone size	CDR3 protein	CDR3 DNA
TRBJ1-1	TRBD1	TRBV18	-	CASSPQGASTEAFF	TGTGCCAGCTCACCTCAGGGGGCGAGCACTGAAGCTTTCTTT
TRBJ1-2	TRBD1	TRBV12-5	-	CASGLTGAGGYTF	TGTGCTAGTGGTTTGACAGGGGCTGGCGGCTACACCTTC
TRBJ2-5	TRBD2	TRBV5-1	-	CASSLAPSGRETQYF	TGCGCCAGCAGCTTGGCGCCTAGCGGGCGAGAGACCCAGTACTTC
TRBJ1-1	-	TRBV3-1/TRBV3-2	-	CASSQDLGTREAFF	TGTGCCAGCAGCCAAGATCTAGGGACTCGAGAAGCTTTCTTT
TRBJ1-5	TRBD1	TRBV27	-	CASSSTDRGKNQPQHF	TGTGCCAGCAGTTCGACGGACAGGGGCAAGAATCAGCCCCAGCATTTT
TRBJ2-1	-	TRBV19	-	CASSSIQGKSYNEQFF	TGTGCCAGTAGTAGCATTCAGGGGAAGTCCTACAATGAGCAGTTCTTC
TRBJ2-3	-	TRBV5-1	-	CASRTAGLTDTQYF	TGCGCCAGCCGGACAGCCGGTCTCACAGATACGCAGTATTTT
TRBJ2-3	TRBD2	TRBV9	-	CASSVERGYTDTQYF	TGTGCCAGCAGCGTTGAGCGGGGCTACACAGATACGCAGTATTTT
TRBJ1-2	-	TRBV7-2	-	CASSLFGGGYTF	TGTGCCAGCAGCTTGTTCGGGGGTGGCTACACCTTC
TRBJ1-2	-	TRBV29-1	-	CSVEAGSGGYTF	TGCAGCGTTGAGGCAGGGTCTGGTGGCTACACCTTC
TRBJ1-4	TRBD1	TRBV28	-	CASSFGTGGNEKLFF	TGTGCCAGCAGTTTCGGAACAGGGGGTAATGAAAAACTGTTTTTT
TRBJ1-2	-	TRBV9	few	CASRAPLTTIANYGYTF	TGTGCCAGCAGGGCTCCTTTAACTACGATCGCTAACTATGGCTACACCTTC
TRBJ1-2	-	TRBV7-2	once	CASSLASGAPGYTF	TGTGCCAGCAGCTTAGCGTCTGGGGCGCCTGGCTACACCTTC
TRBJ1-2	-	TRBV18	-	CASSPVSDSLYGYTF	TGTGCCAGCTCCCCAGTCTCCGACAGCCTCTATGGCTACACCTTC
TRBJ1-1	-	TRBV28	-	CASSPSGQGTEAFF	TGTGCCAGCAGTCCCTCGGGCCAGGGCACTGAAGCTTTCTTT
TRBJ2-7	-	TRBV27	-	CASSMTPAWEQYF	TGTGCCAGCAGTATGACACCCGCCTGGGAGCAGTACTTC
TRBJ2-7	TRBD2	TRBV4-3	-	CASSQAAGVSYEQYF	TGCGCCAGCAGCCAAGCCGCGGGAGTGTCCTACGAGCAGTACTTC
TRBJ1-5	-	TRBV6-2/TRBV6-3	-	CASSFADHLGRLSNQPQHF	TGTGCCAGCAGTTTTGCCGATCATTTGGGGCGGCTTAGCAATCAGCCCCAGCATTTT
TRBJ1-1	TRBD1	TRBV6-5	-	CASSRQGDTEAFF	TGTGCCAGCAGTAGACAGGGTGACACTGAAGCTTTCTTT
TRBJ1-2	-	TRBV3-1/TRBV3-2	-	CASSRANYGYTF	TGTGCCAGCAGCCGAGCTAACTATGGCTACACCTTC
TRBJ1-2	TRBD1	TRBV29-1	-	CSVDETGGRDGYTF	TGCAGCGTGGACGAGACAGGGGGGAGGGATGGCTACACCTTC
TRBJ2-5	-	TRBV6-6	-	CASSPGSGETQYF	TGTGCCAGCAGCCCGGGGTCCGGGGAGACCCAGTACTTC
TRBJ2-3	-	TRBV7-2	-	CASSPSPRTQYF	TGTGCCAGCAGCCCGAGCCCGCGTACGCAGTATTTT
TRBJ1-3	TRBD1	TRBV5-4	-	CASSRTGSGNTIYF	TGTGCCAGCAGCCGGACAGGCTCTGGAAACACCATATATTTT
TRBJ1-3	-	TRBV10-3	-	CAILGQNGNTIYF	TGTGCCATTTTAGGACAGAATGGAAACACCATATATTTT
TRBJ2-5	TRBD2	TRBV9	once	CASSDSAGGLFQETQYF	TGTGCCAGCAGCGATTCAGCGGGGGGGCTCTTCCAAGAGACCCAGTACTTC
TRBJ1-2	TRBD1	TRBV5-1	-	CASSPRDSLGHGYTF	TGCGCCAGCAGCCCTCGGGACAGCCTTGGCCATGGCTACACCTTC
TRBJ2-1	-	TRBV7-2	-	CASSSRARGIYNEQFF	TGTGCCAGCAGCTCAAGGGCTAGGGGAATCTACAATGAGCAGTTCTTC
TRBJ2-7	-	TRBV7-2	-	CASSLASSGAFYEQYF	TGTGCCAGCAGCTTAGCGAGTAGCGGAGCCTTCTACGAGCAGTACTTC
TRBJ2-2	-	TRBV28	-	CASLNSLNTGELFF	TGTGCCAGTCTGAATAGTCTCAACACCGGGGAGCTGTTTTTT
TRBJ1-3	TRBD1	TRBV4-3	-	CASSQEQGGSTIYF	TGCGCCAGCAGCCAAGAACAGGGGGGAAGCACCATATATTTT
TRBJ1-1	-	TRBV18	-	CASSPQGGSNTEAFF	TGTGCCAGCTCACCACAAGGGGGATCCAACACTGAAGCTTTCTTT
TRBJ2-3	-	TRBV7-2	-	CASSLRAGRGTDTQYF	TGTGCCAGCAGCTTACGTGCGGGAAGGGGCACAGATACGCAGTATTTT
TRBJ1-5	TRBD1	TRBV28	-	CASSSTGQGGNQPQHF	TGTGCCAGCAGTTCCACCGGACAGGGCGGCAATCAGCCCCAGCATTTT
TRBJ1-3	TRBD1	TRBV9	few	CASSVAPHGQGGGNTIYF	TGTGCCAGCAGCGTAGCTCCCCATGGACAGGGTGGCGGAAACACCATATATTTT
TRBJ2-3	-	TRBV7-2	few	CASSSGLDTQYF	TGTGCCAGCAGCTCTGGACTAGATACGCAGTATTTT
TRBJ2-1	TRBD2	TRBV6-5	-	CASRRLAGTYNEQFF	TGTGCCAGCAGGCGACTAGCGGGGACCTACAATGAGCAGTTCTTC
TRBJ2-4	TRBD2	TRBV4-1	-	CASSQGRGAGRRNIQYF	TGCGCCAGCAGCCAAGGACGGGGAGCGGGGAGGAGAAACATTCAGTACTTC
TRBJ1-2	-	TRBV7-2	-	CASSFRGGRYGYTF	TGTGCCAGCAGCTTTAGGGGGGGGCGCTATGGCTACACCTTC
TRBJ1-2	-	TRBV27	-	CASSFGGSHYGYTF	TGTGCCAGCAGTTTCGGGGGTTCCCACTATGGCTACACCTTC
TRBJ1-2	-	TRBV5-1	-	CASSLGPGELYGYTF	TGCGCCAGCAGCTTAGGTCCCGGAGAGCTCTATGGCTACACCTTC
TRBJ2-1	-	TRBV19	-	CASSMGLDPTNEQFF	TGTGCCAGTAGTATGGGGCTAGACCCCACCAATGAGCAGTTCTTC
TRBJ1-1	-	TRBV6-2/TRBV6-3	-	CASSYPGRTKAFF	TGTGCCAGCAGTTACCCGGGACGGACTAAAGCTTTCTTT
TRBJ2-3	-	TRBV24-1	-	CATSDPGSPSAGDTQYF	TGTGCCACCAGTGACCCCGGTTCCCCCTCCGCTGGAGATACGCAGTATTTT
TRBJ2-7	-	TRBV20-1	-	CSALGAREQYF	TGCAGTGCTCTGGGGGCACGCGAGCAGTACTTC
TRBJ1-6	TRBD1	TRBV18	few	CASSRDRQNSPLHF	TGTGCCAGCTCACGGGACAGGCAGAATTCACCCCTCCACTTT
TRBJ2-1	-	TRBV30	-	CAWSGVLYEQFF	TGTGCCTGGAGTGGAGTTTTGTATGAGCAGTTCTTC